A single sample is the source of the 5 T cell receptor beta chains below, sequenced in a study of T cell responses to AZD1222 COVID-19 vaccine. Method: immunoSEQ multiplex PCR; TCRdb's copy keeps in-frame clones and lacks some. Of 80,000 or so clones listed, around nine tenths are singletons. Sequencing was performed on peripheral blood, taken on day 0 of MenACWY control vaccination. The receptors were gathered from an adult in good health.

The chain links TRBV5-4 to TRBJ2-5; D might be TRBD2 (6 bases). This CDR3 is built from 13 residues. The V gene lost 6 bases and the J gene lost 4 bases, with 13 bases spanning the gap. CDR1 and CDR2 (germline): SGHNT, YYREEE (reference sequence). CDR3 bases: TGTGCCAGCAACAGACTAGGAGGAGAGACCCAGTACTTC. It translates to CASNRLGGETQYF.

The gene calls are TRBV5-1 and TRBJ1-1; D call uncertain. Trimming removed 2 bases from V and 1 base from J, with 9 bases in between. The CDR3 runs 14 residues. Germline CDR1 reads SGHRS; CDR2 reads YFSETQ. As DNA, the CDR3 is TGCGCCAGCAGCTTTTCGCCTCCGAACACTGAAGCTTTCTTT. This codes for CASSFSPPNTEAFF. The entire variable domain, with the rest obtained from reference TRBV5-1 and TRBJ1-1, is as follows: KAGVTQTPRYLIKTRGQQVTLSCSPISGHRSVSWYQQTPGQGLQFLFEYFSETQRNKGNFPGRFSGRQFSNSRSEMNVSTLELGDSALYLCASSFSPPNTEAFFGQGTRLTVV.

CDR3 residues: CASSSGTAVVLHF. The CDR3 DNA sequence: TGTGCCAGCAGTTCCGGGACGGCCGTAGTCCTCCACTTT. The genes are TRBV12-3 or TRBV12-4 and TRBJ1-6; a possible D gene is TRBD1 (5 bases). The V end lost 4 bases, the J end lost 15 bases, and 16 bases lay between the germline ends. The CDR3 has 13 amino acids.

The chain joins TRBV7-3 to TRBJ2-2; D not certain. Trimming removed 2 bases from V and 5 bases from J, with 12 bases in between. The CDR3 sequence is 15 residues long. Germline V gene data show CDR1 as SGHTA and CDR2 as FQGTGA. The CDR3 protein is CASSLEGRRTGELFF. CDR3 coding DNA: TGTGCCAGCAGCTTAGAAGGCCGACGGACCGGGGAGCTGTTTTTT.

This chain uses TRBV29-1 with TRBJ2-1; 11 bases are a match to TRBD2. Trimming cost V 6 bases and J 2 bases; bases outside gene matches: 9. Germline CDR1 SQVTM, CDR2 ANQGSEA. CDR3 length equals 16 residues. The CDR3: CSVAFQLAGAYNEQFF. CDR3 coding DNA: TGCAGCGTCGCATTCCAACTAGCGGGAGCCTACAATGAGCAGTTCTTC.